The present T cell receptor (beta chain) was sequenced within a study of identical twins. This CDR3 has 16 amino acids. Germline CDR1 is MNHNS and CDR2 is SASEGT. The junction had 11 bases not matched to a gene; V was cut back by 5 bases and J by 6 bases. In TCRdb, the 5' RACE reads were re-called with MiXCR into one record per CDR3 protein. The sample includes hundreds of thousands of distinct CDR3 sequences, 8.6% of them seen just once. There are a few counts of this clonotype. The same data also went into a second study, on yellow fever vaccine responses in identical twins.

This receptor was taken from a woman aged 18-29 years in good health. Sequences were obtained from PBMCs. This rearrangement joins TRBV6-1 to TRBJ1-5, with TRBD1 matching 9 bases. The DNA of the CDR3 is TGTGCCAGCAGTAGCTCCGGGACAGGGACGAGTCAGCCCCAGCATTTT. Amino acids: CASSSSGTGTSQPQHF.